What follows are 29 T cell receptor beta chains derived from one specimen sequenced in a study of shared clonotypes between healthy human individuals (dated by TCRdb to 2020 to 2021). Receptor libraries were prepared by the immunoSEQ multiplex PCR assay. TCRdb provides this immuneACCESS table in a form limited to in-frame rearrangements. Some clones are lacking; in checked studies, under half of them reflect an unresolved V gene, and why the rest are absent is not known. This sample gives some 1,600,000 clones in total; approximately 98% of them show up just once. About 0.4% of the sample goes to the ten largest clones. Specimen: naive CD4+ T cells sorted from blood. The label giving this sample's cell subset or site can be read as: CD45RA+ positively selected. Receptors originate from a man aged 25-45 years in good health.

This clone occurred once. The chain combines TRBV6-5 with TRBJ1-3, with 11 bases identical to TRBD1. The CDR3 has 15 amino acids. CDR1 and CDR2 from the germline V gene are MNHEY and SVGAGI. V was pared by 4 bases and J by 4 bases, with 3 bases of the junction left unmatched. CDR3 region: CASSFGTGGGNTIYF. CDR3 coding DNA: TGTGCCAGCAGTTTTGGGACAGGGGGAGGAAACACCATATATTTT.

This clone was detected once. The CDR3, as DNA: TGCGCCAGCAGCTCCCCTATCCGCACAGATACGCAGTATTTT. The encoded protein is CASSSPIRTDTQYF. V and J are TRBV5-1 and TRBJ2-3; D is ambiguous. The CDR3 spans 14 residues. The V and J ends lost 3 bases and 1 base respectively, with 9 bases between them. Germline loops: CDR1 SGHRS, CDR2 YFSETQ.

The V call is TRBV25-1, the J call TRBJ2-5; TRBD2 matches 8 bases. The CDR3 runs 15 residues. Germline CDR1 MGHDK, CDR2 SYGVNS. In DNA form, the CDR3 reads TGTGCACAGCAGGGCGGGAGGCGAAATCAAGAGACCCAGTACTTC. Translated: CAQQGGRRNQETQYF.

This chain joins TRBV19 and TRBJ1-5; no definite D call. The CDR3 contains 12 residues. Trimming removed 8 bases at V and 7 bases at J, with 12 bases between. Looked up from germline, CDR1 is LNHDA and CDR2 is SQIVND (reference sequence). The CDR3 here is CASSLREQPQHF. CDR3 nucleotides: TGTGCCAGTTCCTTAAGAGAACAGCCCCAGCATTTT.

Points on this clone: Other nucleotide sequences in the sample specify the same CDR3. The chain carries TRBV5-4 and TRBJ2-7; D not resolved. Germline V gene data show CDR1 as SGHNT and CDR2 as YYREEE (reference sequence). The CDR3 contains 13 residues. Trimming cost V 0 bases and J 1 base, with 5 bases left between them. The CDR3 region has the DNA TGTGCCAGCAGCTTGGTCGGGTCCTACGAGCAGTACTTC. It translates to CASSLVGSYEQYF.

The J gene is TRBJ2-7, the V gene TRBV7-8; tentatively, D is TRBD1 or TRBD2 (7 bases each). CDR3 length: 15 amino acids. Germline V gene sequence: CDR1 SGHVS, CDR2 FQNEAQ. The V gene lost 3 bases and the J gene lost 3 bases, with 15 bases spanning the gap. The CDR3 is CASSLETGRDYEQYF. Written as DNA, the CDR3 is TGTGCCAGCAGCTTGGAGACAGGGAGGGACTACGAGCAGTACTTC.

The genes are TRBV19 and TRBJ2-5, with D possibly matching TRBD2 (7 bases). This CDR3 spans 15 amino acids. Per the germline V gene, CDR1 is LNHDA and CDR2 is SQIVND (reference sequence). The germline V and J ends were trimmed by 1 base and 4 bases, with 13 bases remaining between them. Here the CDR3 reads CASSIARGAGETQYF. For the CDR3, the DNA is TGTGCCAGTAGTATAGCCCGGGGGGCTGGAGAGACCCAGTACTTC. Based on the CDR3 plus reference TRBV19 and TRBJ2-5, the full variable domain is DGGITQSPKYLFRKEGQNVTLSCEQNLNHDAMYWYRQDPGQGLRLIYYSQIVNDFQKGDIAEGYSVSREKKESFPLTVTSAQKNPTAFYLCASSIARGAGETQYFGPGTRLLVL.

In DNA form, the CDR3 reads TGTGCCAGCAGCTATCCCAGGGGGGTGTCTAATGAAAAACTGTTTTTT. Protein sequence: CASSYPRGVSNEKLFF. This rearrangement joins TRBV7-2 to TRBJ1-4, with 7 bases fitting TRBD1. CDR1 and CDR2 from the germline V gene are SGHTA and FQGNSA. This CDR3 comprises 16 residues. V gave up 4 bases and J gave up 3 bases; unmatched junction bases: 8.

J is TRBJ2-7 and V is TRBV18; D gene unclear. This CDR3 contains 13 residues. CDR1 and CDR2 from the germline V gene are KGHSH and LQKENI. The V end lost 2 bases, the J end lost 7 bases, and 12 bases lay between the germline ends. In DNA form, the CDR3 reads TGTGCCAGCTCACCAGCATCTTTTGGGGAGCAGTACTTC. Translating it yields CASSPASFGEQYF.

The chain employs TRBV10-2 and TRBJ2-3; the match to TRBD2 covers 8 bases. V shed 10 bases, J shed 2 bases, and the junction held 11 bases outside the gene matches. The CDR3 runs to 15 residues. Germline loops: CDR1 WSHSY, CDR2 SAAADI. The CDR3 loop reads CAIRTSGGYTDTQYF. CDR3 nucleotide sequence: TGCGCCATCCGAACTAGCGGCGGATACACAGATACGCAGTATTTT.

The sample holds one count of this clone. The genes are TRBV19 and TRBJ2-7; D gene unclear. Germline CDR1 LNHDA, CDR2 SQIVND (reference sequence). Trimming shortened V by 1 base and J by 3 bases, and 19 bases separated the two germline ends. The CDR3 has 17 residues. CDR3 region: CASSIVPSAPLGYEQYF. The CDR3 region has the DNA TGTGCCAGTAGTATAGTTCCAAGCGCCCCTTTGGGCTACGAGCAGTACTTC.

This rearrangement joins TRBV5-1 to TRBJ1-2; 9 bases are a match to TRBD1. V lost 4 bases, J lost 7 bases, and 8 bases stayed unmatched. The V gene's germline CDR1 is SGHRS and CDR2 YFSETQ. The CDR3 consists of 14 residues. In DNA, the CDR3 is TGCGCCAGCAGCCTAGAAGGGACAGGGTTTGGCTACACCTTC. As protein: CASSLEGTGFGYTF.

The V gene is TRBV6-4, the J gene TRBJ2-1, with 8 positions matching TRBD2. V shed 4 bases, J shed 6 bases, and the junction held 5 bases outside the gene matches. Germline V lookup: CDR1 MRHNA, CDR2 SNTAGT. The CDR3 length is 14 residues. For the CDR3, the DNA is TGTGCCAGCAGTGTACGGGAGGGCGGCAATGAGCAGTTCTTC. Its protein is CASSVREGGNEQFF.

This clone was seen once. Here the CDR3 DNA reads TGCGCCAGCAGCCCACAGTCCTCGAACACTGAAGCTTTCTTT. Translated, it gives CASSPQSSNTEAFF. This chain links TRBV5-1 with TRBJ1-1, with no clear D. Germline CDR1 is SGHRS and CDR2 is YFSETQ. The CDR3 runs 14 residues. The V and J ends lost 4 bases and 1 base respectively, with 11 bases between them.

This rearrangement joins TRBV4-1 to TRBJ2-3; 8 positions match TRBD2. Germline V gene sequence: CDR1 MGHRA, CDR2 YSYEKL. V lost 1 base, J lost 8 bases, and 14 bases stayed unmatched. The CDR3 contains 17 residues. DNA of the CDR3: TGCGCCAGCAGCCAAGGTCTAGCGGGCATGGTCGACGGTACGCAGTATTTT. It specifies CASSQGLAGMVDGTQYF.

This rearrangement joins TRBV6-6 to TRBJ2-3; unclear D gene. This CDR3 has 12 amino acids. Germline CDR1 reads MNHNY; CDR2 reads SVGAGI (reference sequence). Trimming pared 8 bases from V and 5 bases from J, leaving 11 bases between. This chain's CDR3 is CASGLTRDTQYF. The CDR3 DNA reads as TGTGCCAGCGGTCTAACTCGAGATACGCAGTATTTT.

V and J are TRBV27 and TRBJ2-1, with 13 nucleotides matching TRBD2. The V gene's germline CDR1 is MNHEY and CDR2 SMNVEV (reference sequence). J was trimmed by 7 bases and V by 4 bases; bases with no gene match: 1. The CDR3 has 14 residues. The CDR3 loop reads CASSSGLAGNEQFF. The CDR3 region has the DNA TGTGCCAGCAGTTCGGGACTAGCGGGGAATGAGCAGTTCTTC.

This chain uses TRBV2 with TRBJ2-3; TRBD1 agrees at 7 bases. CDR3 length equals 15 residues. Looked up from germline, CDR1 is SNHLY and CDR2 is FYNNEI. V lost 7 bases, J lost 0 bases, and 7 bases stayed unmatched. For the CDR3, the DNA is TGTGCCAGCACTAATGACAGGGCTAGCACAGATACGCAGTATTTT. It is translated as CASTNDRASTDTQYF.

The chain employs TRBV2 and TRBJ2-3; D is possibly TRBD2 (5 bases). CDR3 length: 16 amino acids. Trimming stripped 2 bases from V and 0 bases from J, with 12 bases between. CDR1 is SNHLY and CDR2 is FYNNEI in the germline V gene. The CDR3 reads CASSEFAGWSTDTQYF. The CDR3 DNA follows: TGTGCCAGCAGTGAATTTGCGGGTTGGAGCACAGATACGCAGTATTTT.

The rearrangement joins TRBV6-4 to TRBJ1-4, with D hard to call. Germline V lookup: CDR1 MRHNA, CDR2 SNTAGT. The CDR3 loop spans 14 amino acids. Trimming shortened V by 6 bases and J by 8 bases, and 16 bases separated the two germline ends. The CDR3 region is CASSRTPRGEKLFF. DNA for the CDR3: TGTGCCAGCAGCCGGACCCCGCGCGGCGAAAAACTGTTTTTT.

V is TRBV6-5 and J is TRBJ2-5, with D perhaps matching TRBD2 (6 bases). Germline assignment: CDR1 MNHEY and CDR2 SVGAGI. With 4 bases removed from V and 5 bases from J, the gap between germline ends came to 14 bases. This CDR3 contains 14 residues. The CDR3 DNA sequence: TGTGCCAGCAGTTTCCCAGGGAGGCTGGAGACCCAGTACTTC. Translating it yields CASSFPGRLETQYF.

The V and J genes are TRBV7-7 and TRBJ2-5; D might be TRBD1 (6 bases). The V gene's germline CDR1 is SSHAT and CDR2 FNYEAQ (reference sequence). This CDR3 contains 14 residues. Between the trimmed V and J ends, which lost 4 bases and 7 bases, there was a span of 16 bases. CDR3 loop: CASSSPREGGTQYF. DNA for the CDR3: TGTGCCAGCAGCTCCCCGAGGGAAGGGGGGACCCAGTACTTC.

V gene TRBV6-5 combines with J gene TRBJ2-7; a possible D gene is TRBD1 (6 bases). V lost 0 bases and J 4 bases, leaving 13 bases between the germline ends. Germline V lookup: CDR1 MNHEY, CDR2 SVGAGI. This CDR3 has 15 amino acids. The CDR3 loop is CASSYSTLTGYEQYF. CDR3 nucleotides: TGTGCCAGCAGTTACTCGACCTTAACAGGGTACGAGCAGTACTTC.

In DNA, the CDR3 is TGTGCCAGCAGCTTCCTCAGCGGGGCCAAAAACATTCAGTACTTC. Translation gives CASSFLSGAKNIQYF. This chain uses TRBV11-2 with TRBJ2-4, with TRBD2 as a possible D gene (6 bases). V shed 3 bases and J shed 1 base, with 10 bases lying between them. The CDR3 loop spans 15 amino acids. Germline CDR1 SGHAT, CDR2 FQNNGV.

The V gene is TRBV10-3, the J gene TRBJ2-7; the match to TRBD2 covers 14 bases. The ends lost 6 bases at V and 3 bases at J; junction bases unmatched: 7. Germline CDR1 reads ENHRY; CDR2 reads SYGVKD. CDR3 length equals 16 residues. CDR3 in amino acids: CAIRGGLAGENYEQYF. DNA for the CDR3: TGTGCCATCAGAGGGGGACTAGCGGGGGAGAACTACGAGCAGTACTTC.

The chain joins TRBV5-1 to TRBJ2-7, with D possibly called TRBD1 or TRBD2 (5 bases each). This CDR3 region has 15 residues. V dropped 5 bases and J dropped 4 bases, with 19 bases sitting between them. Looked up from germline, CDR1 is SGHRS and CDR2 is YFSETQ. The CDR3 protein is CASSDYRTRSYEQYF. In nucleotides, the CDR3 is TGCGCCAGCAGTGATTACAGGACTCGGTCGTACGAGCAGTACTTC.

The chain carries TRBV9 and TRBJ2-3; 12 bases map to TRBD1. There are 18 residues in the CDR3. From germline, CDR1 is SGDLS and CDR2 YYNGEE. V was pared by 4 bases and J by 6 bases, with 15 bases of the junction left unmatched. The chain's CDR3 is CASSQQRGTGGIGDTQYF. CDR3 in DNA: TGTGCCAGCAGCCAACAGAGGGGGACAGGGGGCATAGGGGATACGCAGTATTTT.

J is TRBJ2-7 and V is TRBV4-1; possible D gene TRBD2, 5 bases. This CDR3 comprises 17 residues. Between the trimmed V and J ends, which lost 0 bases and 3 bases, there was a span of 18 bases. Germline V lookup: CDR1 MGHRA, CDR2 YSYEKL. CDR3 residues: CASSQEGDQFQFYEQYF. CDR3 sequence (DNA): TGCGCCAGCAGCCAAGAGGGAGATCAGTTCCAATTCTACGAGCAGTACTTC.

The CDR3 sequence is CASSPQTENYGYTF. The CDR3 coding sequence is TGCGCCAGCAGCCCTCAGACAGAAAACTATGGCTACACCTTC. The chain recombines TRBV5-1 with TRBJ1-2, with a possible D match to TRBD1 (5 bases). Trimming took 4 bases from V and 2 from J, leaving 12 bases between them. The CDR3 has 14 residues. Germline CDR1 SGHRS, CDR2 YFSETQ.